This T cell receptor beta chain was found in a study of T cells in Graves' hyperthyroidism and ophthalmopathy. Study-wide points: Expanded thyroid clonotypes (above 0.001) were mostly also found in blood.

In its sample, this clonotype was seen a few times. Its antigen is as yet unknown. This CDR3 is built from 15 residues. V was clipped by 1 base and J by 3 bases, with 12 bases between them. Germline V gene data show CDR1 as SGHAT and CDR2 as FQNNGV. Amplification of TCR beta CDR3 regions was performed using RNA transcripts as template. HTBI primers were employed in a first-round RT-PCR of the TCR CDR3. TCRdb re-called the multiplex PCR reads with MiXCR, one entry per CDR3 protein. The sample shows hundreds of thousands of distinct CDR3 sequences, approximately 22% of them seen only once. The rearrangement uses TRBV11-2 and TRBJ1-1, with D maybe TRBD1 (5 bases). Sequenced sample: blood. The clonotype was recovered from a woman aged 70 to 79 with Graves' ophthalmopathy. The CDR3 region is CASSLGVGGDTEAFF. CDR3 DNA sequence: TGTGCCAGCAGCTTAGGGGTGGGGGGAGACACTGAAGCTTTCTTT.